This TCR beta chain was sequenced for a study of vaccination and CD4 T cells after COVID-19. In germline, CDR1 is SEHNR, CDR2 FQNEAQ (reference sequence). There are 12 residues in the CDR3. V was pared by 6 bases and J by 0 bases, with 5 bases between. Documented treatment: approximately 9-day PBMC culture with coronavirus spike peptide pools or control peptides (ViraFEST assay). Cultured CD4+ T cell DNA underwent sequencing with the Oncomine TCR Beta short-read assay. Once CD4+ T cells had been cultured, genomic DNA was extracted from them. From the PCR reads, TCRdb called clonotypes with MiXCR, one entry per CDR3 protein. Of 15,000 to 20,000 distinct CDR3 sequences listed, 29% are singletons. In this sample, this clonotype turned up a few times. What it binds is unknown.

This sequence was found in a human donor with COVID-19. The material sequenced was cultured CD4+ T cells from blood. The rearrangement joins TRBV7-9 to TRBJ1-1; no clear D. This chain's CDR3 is CASSRLNTEAFF. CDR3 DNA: TGTGCCAGCAGTCGGTTGAACACTGAAGCTTTCTTT. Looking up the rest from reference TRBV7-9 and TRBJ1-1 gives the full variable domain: DTGVSQNPRHKITKRGQNVTFRCDPISEHNRLYWYRQTLGQGPEFLTYFQNEAQLEKSRLLSDRFSAERPKGSFSTLEIQRTEQGDSAMYLCASSRLNTEAFFGQGTRLTVV.